These 21 T cell receptor beta chains share one sample of origin, sequenced in a study of post-analysis software for immune sequencing data. TCR beta cDNA libraries included unique molecular identifiers. Using its own MiXCR run on the PCR reads, TCRdb lists one record per CDR3 protein. The table lists roughly 800,000 distinct CDR3 sequences, just over 45% of them singletons. General observations from the study: In patients, TRBV5-6, TRBV5-1 and TRBV20-1 belonged to five TRBV segments found more frequently than in controls.

These receptors' targets are unknown. Material: blood. The origin of the receptors is a girl between 10 and 17 years old with multiple sclerosis.

The chain has TRBV5-1 and TRBJ2-1, with 7 positions matching TRBD2. Germline V gives CDR1 SGHRS, CDR2 YFSETQ. V was clipped by 0 bases and J by 5 bases; unmatched bases: 20. The length of the CDR3 is 20 residues. The CDR3 protein is CASSLVETTSSSLADNEQFF. CDR3 DNA sequence: TGCGCCAGCAGCTTGGTTGAGACGACTAGCTCCTCCCTAGCCGACAATGAGCAGTTCTTC. The full variable domain, in which reference TRBV5-1 and TRBJ2-1 provide the parts outside the CDR3, is KAGVTQTPRYLIKTRGQQVTLSCSPISGHRSVSWYQQTPGQGLQFLFEYFSETQRNKGNFPGRFSGRQFSNSRSEMNVSTLELGDSALYLCASSLVETTSSSLADNEQFFGPGTRLTVL.

The chain links TRBV29-1 to TRBJ2-1, with D possibly called TRBD1 or TRBD2 (5 bases each). V was clipped by 4 bases and J by 5 bases, with 15 bases between them. CDR3 length: 14 amino acids. Germline V gene data show CDR1 as SQVTM and CDR2 as ANQGSEA. The CDR3 region is CSVGLGASNNEQFF. CDR3 bases: TGCAGCGTTGGCCTAGGGGCTAGCAACAATGAGCAGTTCTTC.

The sample holds a few counts of this clonotype. CDR3 DNA sequence: TGTGCCACCACCGGGAGTTACGAGCAGTACTTC. It translates to CATTGSYEQYF. The genes are TRBV15 and TRBJ2-7, with D possibly being TRBD2 (6 bases). Trimming left V 7 bases short and J 4 bases short, with 8 bases between. Germline assignment: CDR1 LNHNV and CDR2 YYDKDF (reference sequence). CDR3 length equals 11 residues.

The chain recombines TRBV6-1 with TRBJ2-7; 8 bases map to TRBD2. J was trimmed by 0 bases and V by 7 bases; bases with no gene match: 5. The CDR3 extends over 14 amino acids. Germline loops: CDR1 MNHNS, CDR2 SASEGT. The CDR3 reads CASTVLADSYEQYF. The CDR3 coding sequence is TGTGCCAGCACGGTACTAGCGGACTCCTACGAGCAGTACTTC.

The chain carries TRBV20-1 and TRBJ2-1, with a tentative D call TRBD2 (5 bases). CDR1 and CDR2 from the germline V gene are DFQATT and SNEGSKA (reference sequence). This CDR3 spans 15 amino acids. V was clipped by 3 bases and J by 5 bases, with 17 bases between them. The CDR3 DNA reads TGCAGTGCTAGTAGAATTGGCGGGTGGGACAATGAGCAGTTCTTC. Its translation: CSASRIGGWDNEQFF.

This clonotype has only a few counts. This chain connects TRBV6-5 to TRBJ1-2; the D is unclear. V lost 4 bases, J lost 8 bases, and 11 bases lay in between. This CDR3 has 12 amino acids. Germline CDR1 reads MNHEY; CDR2 reads SVGAGI. CDR3 sequence reads: CASSSRTSGYTF. The CDR3 DNA sequence: TGTGCCAGCAGTTCCCGGACGTCCGGCTACACCTTC.

This chain uses TRBV29-1 with TRBJ2-7; a weak D match, TRBD2 (5 bases). Trimming took 1 base from V and 1 from J, leaving 14 bases between them. From germline, CDR1 is SQVTM and CDR2 ANQGSEA. The CDR3 runs to 15 residues. CDR3 nucleotides: TGCAGCGTTGAAGTTCTTAGCGCAGGATCCTACGAGCAGTACTTC. Its translation: CSVEVLSAGSYEQYF.

This clonotype was counted a few times. The CDR3 spells CASSPTVGGVTYF. The CDR3 bases are TGTGCCAGCAGTCCCACAGTAGGTGGGGTAACGTATTTT. This chain links TRBV12-3 or TRBV12-4 with TRBJ2-3; D not resolved. This CDR3 is built from 13 residues. Between the trimmed V and J ends, which lost 5 bases and 14 bases, there was a span of 20 bases.

This clonotype came up a few times. V gene TRBV28 combines with J gene TRBJ2-6, with 7 bases identical to TRBD1. The germline gives CDR1 MDHEN, CDR2 SYDVKM. J was trimmed by 0 bases and V by 5 bases; bases with no gene match: 13. The CDR3 runs 19 residues. The CDR3 is CASSPPRQGYYSGANVLTF. CDR3 coding DNA: TGTGCCAGCAGTCCGCCAAGACAGGGTTACTACTCTGGGGCCAACGTCCTGACTTTC.

CDR3 coding DNA: TGTGCCAGCAGCGTACCCATCGAGGTAGTGGAGACCCAGTACTTC. It translates to CASSVPIEVVETQYF. This rearrangement joins TRBV9 to TRBJ2-7; D call uncertain. Matching the DNA end better, TRBJ2-5 makes the J call doubtful. Per germline, CDR1 SGDLS and CDR2 YYNGEE. The CDR3 contains 15 residues.

The V call is TRBV20-1, the J call TRBJ2-5; D uncertain. Trimming cost V 1 base and J 5 bases, with 14 bases left between them. Germline CDR1 reads DFQATT; CDR2 reads SNEGSKA (reference sequence). The CDR3 totals 14 residues. CDR3 in amino acids: CSARALEHGETQYF. DNA for the CDR3: TGCAGTGCTAGAGCCCTAGAGCACGGGGAGACCCAGTACTTC.

CDR3 in DNA: TGTGCCAGCAGCCAGGGGTCGGGACAGGGGAAACTGAATCTAGCCTCACCCCTCCACTTT. Protein: CASSQGSGQGKLNLASPLHF. V gene TRBV7-8 combines with J gene TRBJ1-6; 10 bases fit TRBD1. The V and J ends lost 5 bases and 10 bases, in that order; junction bases with no gene match: 23. Germline V lookup: CDR1 SGHVS, CDR2 FQNEAQ. The CDR3 has 20 residues.

The chain links TRBV12-3 or TRBV12-4 to TRBJ2-3; D call uncertain. The germline V and J ends were trimmed by 8 bases and 0 bases, with 9 bases remaining between them. The CDR3 is made up of 13 amino acids. The CDR3 sequence: CASEASSTDTQYF. In DNA, the CDR3 is TGTGCCAGCGAAGCGTCTAGCACAGATACGCAGTATTTT.

The chain recombines TRBV2 with TRBJ2-7, with 8 bases identical to TRBD2. Germline lookup yields CDR1 SNHLY and CDR2 FYNNEI. V was pared by 2 bases and J by 1 base, with 7 bases of the junction left unmatched. The CDR3 consists of 16 residues. The CDR3 here is CASSEFGLAPSYEQYF. The CDR3 nucleotides read TGTGCCAGCAGTGAATTTGGACTAGCCCCATCCTACGAGCAGTACTTC.

The table lists this clonotype with a few counts. The chain employs TRBV20-1 and TRBJ2-1; D might be TRBD2 (5 bases). The CDR3 runs to 12 residues. CDR1 and CDR2 (germline): DFQATT, SNEGSKA (reference sequence). Trimming took off 5 bases at V and 4 bases at J, with 9 bases between the two ends. The CDR3 nucleotides are TGCAGTGCTGTGGGAGCGTACAATGAGCAGTTCTTC. This gives the protein CSAVGAYNEQFF.

V usage is TRBV12-3 or TRBV12-4 and J usage is TRBJ1-5; possible D gene TRBD1, 5 bases. This CDR3 has 14 residues. V lost 4 bases and J lost 0, with 7 bases in between. CDR3 sequence reads: CASSWGRSNQPQHF. Here the CDR3 DNA reads TGTGCCAGCAGTTGGGGACGTAGCAATCAGCCCCAGCATTTT.

The table lists this clonotype with a few counts. The chain recombines TRBV7-2 with TRBJ1-2; TRBD1 matches 8 bases. Germline values: CDR1 SGHTA, CDR2 FQGNSA. V lost 0 bases, J lost 8 bases, and 8 bases stayed unmatched. This CDR3 has 15 residues. The CDR3 reads CASSLAFGQGGGYTF. Here the CDR3 DNA reads TGTGCCAGCAGCTTAGCCTTCGGACAGGGTGGAGGCTACACCTTC.

The V and J genes are TRBV7-9 and TRBJ2-2, with 10 bases lining up with TRBD1. Germline assignment: CDR1 SEHNR and CDR2 FQNEAQ (reference sequence). V lost 6 bases and J lost 0; bases outside the gene matches: 4. The CDR3 consists of 16 residues. This CDR3 is CASRHGQGANTGELFF. DNA for the CDR3: TGTGCCAGCAGACACGGACAGGGGGCGAACACCGGGGAGCTGTTTTTT.

This rearrangement joins TRBV12-3 or TRBV12-4 to TRBJ2-1, with 8 positions matching TRBD2. Trimming took 6 bases from V and 11 from J; bases not matched to a gene: 18. The CDR3 consists of 16 residues. The CDR3, as DNA: TGTGCCAGCAGCCCCCGGACTAGCTTAAACCGCTATCAGCAGTTCTTC. Translating gives CASSPRTSLNRYQQFF.

This clonotype was counted between two and nine times. This rearrangement joins TRBV11-2 to TRBJ2-1; 9 nucleotides line up with TRBD1. Germline lookup yields CDR1 SGHAT and CDR2 FQNNGV. The CDR3 spans 16 residues. V lost 0 bases, J lost 5 bases, and 5 bases stayed unmatched. CDR3 DNA: TGTGCCAGCAGCTTAGACAGTCGACAGGGGGACAATGAGCAGTTCTTC. This translates into CASSLDSRQGDNEQFF.

The rearrangement links TRBV15 to TRBJ1-6; a weak D match, TRBD1 (5 bases). Trimming removed 3 bases from V and 0 bases from J, with 6 bases in between. Looked up from germline, CDR1 is LNHNV and CDR2 is YYDKDF (reference sequence). The CDR3 extends over 15 amino acids. The CDR3 is CATSSTGSYNSPLHF. The CDR3 DNA follows: TGTGCCACCAGCAGTACAGGCTCCTATAATTCACCCCTCCACTTT.